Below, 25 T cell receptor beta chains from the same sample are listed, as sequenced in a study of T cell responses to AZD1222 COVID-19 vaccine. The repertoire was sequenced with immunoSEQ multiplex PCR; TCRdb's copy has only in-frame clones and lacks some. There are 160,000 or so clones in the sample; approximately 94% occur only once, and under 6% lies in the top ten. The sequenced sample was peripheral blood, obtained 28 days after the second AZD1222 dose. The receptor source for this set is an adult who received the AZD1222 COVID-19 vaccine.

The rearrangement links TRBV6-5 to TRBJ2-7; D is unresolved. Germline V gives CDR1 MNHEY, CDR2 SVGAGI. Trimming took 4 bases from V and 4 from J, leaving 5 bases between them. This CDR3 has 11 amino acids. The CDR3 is CASSSVYEQYF. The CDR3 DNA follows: TGTGCCAGCAGTTCTGTATACGAGCAGTACTTC.

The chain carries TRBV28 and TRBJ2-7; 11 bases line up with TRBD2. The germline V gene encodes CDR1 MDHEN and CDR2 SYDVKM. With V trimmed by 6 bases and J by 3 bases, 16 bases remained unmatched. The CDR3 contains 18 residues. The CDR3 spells CASRGGELAGARDYEQYF. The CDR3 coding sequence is TGTGCCAGCAGAGGGGGGGAACTAGCGGGAGCGAGGGACTACGAGCAGTACTTC.

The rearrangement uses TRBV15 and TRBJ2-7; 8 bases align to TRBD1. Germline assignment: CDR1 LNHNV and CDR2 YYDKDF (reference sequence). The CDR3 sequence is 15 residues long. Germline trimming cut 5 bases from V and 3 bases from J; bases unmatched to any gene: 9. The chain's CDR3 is CATSPGAGGFYEQYF. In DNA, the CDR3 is TGTGCCACCAGCCCAGGAGCAGGGGGCTTCTACGAGCAGTACTTC.

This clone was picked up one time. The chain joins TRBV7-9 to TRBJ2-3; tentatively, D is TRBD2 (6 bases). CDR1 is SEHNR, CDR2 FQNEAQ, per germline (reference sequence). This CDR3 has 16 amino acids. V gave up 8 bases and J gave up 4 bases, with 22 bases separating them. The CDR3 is CASPPRIGSSADTQYF. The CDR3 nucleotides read TGTGCCAGCCCTCCCCGGATCGGGAGTTCCGCAGATACGCAGTATTTT. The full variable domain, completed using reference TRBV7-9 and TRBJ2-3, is DTGVSQNPRHKITKRGQNVTFRCDPISEHNRLYWYRQTLGQGPEFLTYFQNEAQLEKSRLLSDRFSAERPKGSFSTLEIQRTEQGDSAMYLCASPPRIGSSADTQYFGPGTRLTVL.

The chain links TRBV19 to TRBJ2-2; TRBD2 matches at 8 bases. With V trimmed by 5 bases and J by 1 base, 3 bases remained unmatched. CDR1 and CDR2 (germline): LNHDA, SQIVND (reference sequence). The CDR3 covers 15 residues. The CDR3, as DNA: TGTGCCAGTAGTGCCCTAGCGGGGAACACCGGGGAGCTGTTTTTT. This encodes CASSALAGNTGELFF.

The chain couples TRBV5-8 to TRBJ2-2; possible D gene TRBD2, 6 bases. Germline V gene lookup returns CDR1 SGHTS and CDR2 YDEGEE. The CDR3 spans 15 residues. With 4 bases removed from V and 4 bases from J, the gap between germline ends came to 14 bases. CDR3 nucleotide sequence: TGTGCCAGCAGCCTCGGGACTTCGATCACCGGGGAGCTGTTTTTT. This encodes CASSLGTSITGELFF.

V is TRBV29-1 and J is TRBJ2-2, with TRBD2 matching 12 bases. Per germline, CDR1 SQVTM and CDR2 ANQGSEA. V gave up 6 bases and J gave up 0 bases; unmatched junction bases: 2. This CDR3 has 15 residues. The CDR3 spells CSVWTSGTNTGELFF. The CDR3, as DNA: TGCAGCGTCTGGACTAGCGGGACGAACACCGGGGAGCTGTTTTTT.

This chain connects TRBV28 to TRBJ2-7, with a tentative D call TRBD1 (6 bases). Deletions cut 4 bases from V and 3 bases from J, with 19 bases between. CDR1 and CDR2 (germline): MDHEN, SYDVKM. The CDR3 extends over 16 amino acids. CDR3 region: CASSSLWGLEGYEQYF. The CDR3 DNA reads TGTGCCAGCAGTTCTCTTTGGGGGCTTGAGGGCTACGAGCAGTACTTC.

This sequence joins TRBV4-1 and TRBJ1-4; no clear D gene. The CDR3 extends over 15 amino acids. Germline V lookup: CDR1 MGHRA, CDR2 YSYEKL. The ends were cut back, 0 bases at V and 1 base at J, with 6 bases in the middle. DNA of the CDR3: TGCGCCAGCAGCCAAGATCGGGGAACTAATGAAAAACTGTTTTTT. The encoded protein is CASSQDRGTNEKLFF.

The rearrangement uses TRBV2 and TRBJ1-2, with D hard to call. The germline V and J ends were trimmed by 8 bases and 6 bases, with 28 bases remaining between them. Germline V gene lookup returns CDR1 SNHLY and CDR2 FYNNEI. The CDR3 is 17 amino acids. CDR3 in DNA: TGTGCCAGCTATAGGCTTCAATTACCGGGGAGGGATGATGGCTACACCTTC. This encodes CASYRLQLPGRDDGYTF.

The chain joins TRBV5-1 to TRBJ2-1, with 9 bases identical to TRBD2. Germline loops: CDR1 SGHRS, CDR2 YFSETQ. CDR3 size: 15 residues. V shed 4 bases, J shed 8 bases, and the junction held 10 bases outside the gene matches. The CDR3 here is CASSPSVAGVYEQFF. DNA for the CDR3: TGCGCCAGCAGCCCCTCCGTAGCGGGGGTCTATGAGCAGTTCTTC.

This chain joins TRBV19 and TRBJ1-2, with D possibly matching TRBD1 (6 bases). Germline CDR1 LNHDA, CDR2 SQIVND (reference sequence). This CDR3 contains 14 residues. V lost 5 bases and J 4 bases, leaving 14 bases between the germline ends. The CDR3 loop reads CASSLSTGAYGYTF. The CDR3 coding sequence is TGTGCCAGTAGTCTCTCGACAGGTGCCTATGGCTACACCTTC.

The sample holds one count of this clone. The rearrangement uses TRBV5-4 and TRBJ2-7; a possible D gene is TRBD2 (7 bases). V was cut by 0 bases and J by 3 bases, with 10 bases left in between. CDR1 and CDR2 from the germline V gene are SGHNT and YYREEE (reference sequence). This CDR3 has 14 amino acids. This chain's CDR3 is CASSLEGGDYEQYF. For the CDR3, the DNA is TGTGCCAGCAGCTTGGAGGGGGGGGACTACGAGCAGTACTTC.

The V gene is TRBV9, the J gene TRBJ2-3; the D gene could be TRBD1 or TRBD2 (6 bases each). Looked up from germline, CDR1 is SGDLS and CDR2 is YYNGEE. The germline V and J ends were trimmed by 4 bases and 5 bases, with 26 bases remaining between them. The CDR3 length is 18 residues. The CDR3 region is CASSPSRWGAGGGDTQYF. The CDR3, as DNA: TGTGCCAGCAGCCCTAGCAGATGGGGGGCAGGTGGTGGAGATACGCAGTATTTT. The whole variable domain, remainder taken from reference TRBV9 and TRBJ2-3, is DSGVTQTPKHLITATGQRVTLRCSPRSGDLSVYWYQQSLDQGLQFLIQYYNGEERAKGNILERFSAQQFPDLHSELNLSSLELGDSALYFCASSPSRWGAGGGDTQYFGPGTRLTVL.

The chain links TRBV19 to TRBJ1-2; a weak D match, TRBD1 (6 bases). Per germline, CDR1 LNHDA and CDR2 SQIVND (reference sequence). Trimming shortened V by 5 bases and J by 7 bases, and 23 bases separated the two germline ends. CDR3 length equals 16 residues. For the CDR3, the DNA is TGTGCCAGTAGTGCCCGGGACATAAGAATCCAGGGTGGCTACACCTTC. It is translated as CASSARDIRIQGGYTF.

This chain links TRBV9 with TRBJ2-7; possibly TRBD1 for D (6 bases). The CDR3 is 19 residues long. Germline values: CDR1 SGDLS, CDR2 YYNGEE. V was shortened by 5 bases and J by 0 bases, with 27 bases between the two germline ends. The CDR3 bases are TGTGCCAGCAGTTCCAATCCGGGACACTTCCAACTCAGCTCCTACGAGCAGTACTTC. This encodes CASSSNPGHFQLSSYEQYF. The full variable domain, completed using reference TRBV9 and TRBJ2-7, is DSGVTQTPKHLITATGQRVTLRCSPRSGDLSVYWYQQSLDQGLQFLIQYYNGEERAKGNILERFSAQQFPDLHSELNLSSLELGDSALYFCASSSNPGHFQLSSYEQYFGPGTRLTVT.

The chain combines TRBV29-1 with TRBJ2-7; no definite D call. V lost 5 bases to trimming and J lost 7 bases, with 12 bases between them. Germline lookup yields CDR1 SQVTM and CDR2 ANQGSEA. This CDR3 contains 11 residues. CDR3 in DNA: TGCAGCGTTCATGTGGTGGGAGAGCAGTACTTC. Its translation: CSVHVVGEQYF.

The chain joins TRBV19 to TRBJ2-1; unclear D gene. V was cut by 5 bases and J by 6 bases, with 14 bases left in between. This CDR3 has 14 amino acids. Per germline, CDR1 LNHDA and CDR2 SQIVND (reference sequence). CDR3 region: CASSEPQWGNEQFF. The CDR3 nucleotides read TGTGCCAGTAGTGAACCCCAGTGGGGCAATGAGCAGTTCTTC.

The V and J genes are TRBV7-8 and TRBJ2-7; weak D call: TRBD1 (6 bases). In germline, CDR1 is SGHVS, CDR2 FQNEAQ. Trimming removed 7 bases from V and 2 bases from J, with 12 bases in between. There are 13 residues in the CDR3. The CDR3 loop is CASTPTGTYEQYF. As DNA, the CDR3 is TGTGCCAGCACCCCAACAGGGACCTACGAGCAGTACTTC. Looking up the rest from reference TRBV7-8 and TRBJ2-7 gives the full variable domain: GAGVSQSPRYKVAKRGQDVALRCDPISGHVSLFWYQQALGQGPEFLTYFQNEAQLDKSGLPSDRFFAERPEGSVSTLKIQRTQQEDSAVYLCASTPTGTYEQYFGPGTRLTVT.

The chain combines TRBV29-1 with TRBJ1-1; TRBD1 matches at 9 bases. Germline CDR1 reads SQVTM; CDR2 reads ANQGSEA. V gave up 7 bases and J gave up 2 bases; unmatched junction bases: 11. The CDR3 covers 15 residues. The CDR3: CSGRTGGRLNTEAFF. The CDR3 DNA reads TGCAGCGGAAGAACAGGGGGCCGTCTCAACACTGAAGCTTTCTTT.

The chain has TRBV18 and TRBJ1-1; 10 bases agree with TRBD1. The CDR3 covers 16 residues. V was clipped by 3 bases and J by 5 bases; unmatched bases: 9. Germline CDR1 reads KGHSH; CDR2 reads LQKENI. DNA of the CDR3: TGTGCCAGCTCACCTCGGGCGACAGGGGGCGAAACTGAAGCTTTCTTT. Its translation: CASSPRATGGETEAFF.

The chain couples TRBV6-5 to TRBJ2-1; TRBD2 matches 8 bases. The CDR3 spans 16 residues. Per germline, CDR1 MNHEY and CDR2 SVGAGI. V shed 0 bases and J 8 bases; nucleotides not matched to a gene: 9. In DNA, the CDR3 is TGTGCCAGCAGTTACTCCCCGGGACTAGGGGAAGATGAGCAGTTCTTC. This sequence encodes CASSYSPGLGEDEQFF.

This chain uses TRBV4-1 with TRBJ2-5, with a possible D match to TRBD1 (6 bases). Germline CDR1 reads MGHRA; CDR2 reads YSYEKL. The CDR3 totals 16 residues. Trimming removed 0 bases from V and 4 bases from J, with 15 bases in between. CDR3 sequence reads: CASSQDKGELGETQYF. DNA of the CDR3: TGCGCCAGCAGCCAAGATAAGGGGGAGTTGGGAGAGACCCAGTACTTC.

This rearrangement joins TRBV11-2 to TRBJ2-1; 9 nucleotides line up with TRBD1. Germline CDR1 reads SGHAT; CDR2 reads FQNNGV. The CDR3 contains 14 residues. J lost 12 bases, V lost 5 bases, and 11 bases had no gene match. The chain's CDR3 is CASSLSGGQGTQFF. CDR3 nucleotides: TGTGCCAGCAGCCTATCCGGTGGACAGGGGACGCAGTTCTTC.

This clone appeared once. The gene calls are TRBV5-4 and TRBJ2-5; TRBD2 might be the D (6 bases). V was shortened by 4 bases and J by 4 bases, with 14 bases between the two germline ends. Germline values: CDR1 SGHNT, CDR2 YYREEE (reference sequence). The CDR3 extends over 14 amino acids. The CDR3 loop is CASSQLAAVETQYF. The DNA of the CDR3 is TGTGCCAGCAGCCAACTAGCTGCGGTAGAGACCCAGTACTTC.